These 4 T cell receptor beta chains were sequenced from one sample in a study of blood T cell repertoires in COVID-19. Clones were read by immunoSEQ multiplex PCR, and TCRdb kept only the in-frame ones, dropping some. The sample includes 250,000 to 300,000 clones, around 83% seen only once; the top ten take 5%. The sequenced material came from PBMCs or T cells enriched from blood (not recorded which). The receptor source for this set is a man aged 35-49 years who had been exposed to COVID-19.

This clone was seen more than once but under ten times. The CDR3 DNA follows: TGTGCCAGCAGCTCACCCGGGACTAGAGAAGAGACCCAGTACTTC. Translation: CASSSPGTREETQYF. The gene calls are TRBV7-8 and TRBJ2-5; 8 positions agree with TRBD2. V trimming: 4 bases; J trimming: 3 bases; junction bases outside the gene matches: 7. Germline V CDR1 and CDR2: SGHVS, FQNEAQ. The CDR3 has 15 residues. The variable domain in full, completed from reference TRBV7-8 and TRBJ2-5, reads GAGVSQSPRYKVAKRGQDVALRCDPISGHVSLFWYQQALGQGPEFLTYFQNEAQLDKSGLPSDRFFAERPEGSVSTLKIQRTQQEDSAVYLCASSSPGTREETQYFGPGTRLLVL.

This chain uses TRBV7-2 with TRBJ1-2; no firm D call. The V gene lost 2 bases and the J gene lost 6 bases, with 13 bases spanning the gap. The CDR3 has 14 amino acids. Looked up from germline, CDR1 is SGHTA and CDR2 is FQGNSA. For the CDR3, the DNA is TGTGCCAGCAGCTTACACCCATCGAGGGATGGCTACACCTTC. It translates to CASSLHPSRDGYTF.

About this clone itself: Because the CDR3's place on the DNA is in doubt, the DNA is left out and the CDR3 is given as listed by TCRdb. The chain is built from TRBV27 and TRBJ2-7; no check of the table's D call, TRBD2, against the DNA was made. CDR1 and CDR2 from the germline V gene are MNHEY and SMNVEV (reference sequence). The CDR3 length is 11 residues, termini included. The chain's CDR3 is CASSSSYEQYF.

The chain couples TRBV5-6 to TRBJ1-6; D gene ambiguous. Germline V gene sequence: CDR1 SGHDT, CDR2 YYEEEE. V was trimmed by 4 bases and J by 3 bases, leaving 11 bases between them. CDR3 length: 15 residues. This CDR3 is CASSVNGLYNSPLHF. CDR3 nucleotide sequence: TGTGCCAGCAGCGTCAATGGACTCTATAATTCACCCCTCCACTTT.